This T cell receptor beta chain was recovered during a study of T cell responses to AZD1222 COVID-19 vaccine. Sequencing used immunoSEQ multiplex PCR; TCRdb keeps in-frame clones, though not all of them. The profile shows 120,000 or so clones, around 89% of them singletons. The TCR comes from an adult in good health. Sequencing used peripheral blood, obtained on day 0 of AZD1222 vaccination.

The CDR3 DNA reads as TGCGCCAGCAGCTGGGATAGAGGGGCTGGAAACACCATATATTTT. Amino acid sequence: CASSWDRGAGNTIYF. V usage is TRBV5-1 and J usage is TRBJ1-3; D may be TRBD1 (5 bases). CDR3 length: 15 residues. Per germline, CDR1 SGHRS and CDR2 YFSETQ. V was trimmed by 3 bases and J by 2 bases, leaving 12 bases between them. Based on the CDR3 plus reference TRBV5-1 and TRBJ1-3, the full variable domain is KAGVTQTPRYLIKTRGQQVTLSCSPISGHRSVSWYQQTPGQGLQFLFEYFSETQRNKGNFPGRFSGRQFSNSRSEMNVSTLELGDSALYLCASSWDRGAGNTIYFGEGSWLTVV.